This T cell receptor beta chain originates from a study of Ad26.COV2.S vaccination and SARS-CoV-2 variants. Overall study: Ad26.COV2.S, an intramuscular injection, was given once or twice 56 days apart. General study findings and limits: Vaccine and placebo recipients had comparable breadth of non-spike TCRs. The TCR-based breadth and depth measures might underestimate overall T cell responses.

Sequencing was performed with immunoSEQ multiplex PCR; in TCRdb, only in-frame clones are kept and a portion is missing. Among hundreds of thousands of clones listed, roughly 84% were seen once. Treatment here: around 19 received Ad26.COV2.S at low or high dose, single or two shots; several received placebo; per-sample allocation not given. After the first vaccine or placebo injection, samples were drawn on day 63. Wuhan-strain spike was delivered by a replication-incompetent Ad26 vector. The CDR3 has 15 residues. In germline, CDR1 is KGHSH, CDR2 LQKENI. V was cut by 2 bases and J by 8 bases, with 18 bases left in between. Points on this clone: Its antigen is not known.

The source is a person between 18 and 60 years old who received the Ad26.COV2.S COVID-19 vaccine or a placebo. This specimen consisted of peripheral blood, obtained in a trial of Ad26.COV2.S vaccine versus placebo. The V and J genes are TRBV18 and TRBJ1-1; D possibly corresponds to TRBD1 (5 bases). The CDR3 nucleotides are TGTGCCAGCTCACCAAAAAGGGGATCGCCACTCGAAGCTTTCTTT. Protein: CASSPKRGSPLEAFF.